A selection of T cell receptor beta chains follows, all from one sample in a study of shared clonotypes between healthy human individuals. Using immunoSEQ multiplex PCR, the repertoire was profiled, and TCRdb retains in-frame clones only, with some absent. Of 1 million to 1.2 million clones listed, 60% to 85% are singletons. Sequenced: memory CD4+ T cells from PBMCs. All receptors come from a young man in good health. Some clones in this sample may be carry-over from other donors' samples. Both conserved end residues are part of each CDR3. The order of the fields is D gene, V gene, J gene, clone size, CDR3 protein, CDR3 DNA. The D gene is left open where the match is weak. Clone size is shown for a subset of rows, as once, few, many or a class of expanded clone.

d_gene: TRBD2
v_gene: TRBV5-1
j_gene: TRBJ2-7
abundance: NA
CDR3aa: CASGKLAGRPYEQYF
CDR3nt: TGCGCCAGCGGTAAACTAGCGGGGAGACCCTACGAGCAGTACTTC

d_gene: NA
v_gene: TRBV6-6
j_gene: TRBJ1-5
abundance: NA
CDR3aa: CASSYSDGSNQPQHF
CDR3nt: TGTGCCAGCAGTTACTCGGACGGAAGCAATCAGCCCCAGCATTTT

d_gene: NA
v_gene: TRBV18
j_gene: TRBJ1-1
abundance: few
CDR3aa: CASSSSQGLLEAFF
CDR3nt: TGTGCCAGCTCATCATCACAGGGACTCCTTGAAGCTTTCTTT

d_gene: NA
v_gene: TRBV28
j_gene: TRBJ2-7
abundance: NA
CDR3aa: CASSIRQSYEQYF
CDR3nt: TGTGCCAGCAGTATTAGACAGTCCTACGAGCAGTACTTC

d_gene: NA
v_gene: TRBV9
j_gene: TRBJ2-4
abundance: NA
CDR3aa: CASSAGGVGGQYF
CDR3nt: TGTGCCAGCAGCGCCGGGGGCGTGGGAGGGCAGTACTTC

d_gene: NA
v_gene: TRBV5-6
j_gene: TRBJ1-2
abundance: few
CDR3aa: CASSLSNNYGYTF
CDR3nt: TGTGCCAGCAGCTTGAGTAATAACTATGGCTACACCTTC

d_gene: TRBD2
v_gene: TRBV7-2
j_gene: TRBJ2-7
abundance: NA
CDR3aa: CASSVLAGGSYEQYF
CDR3nt: TGTGCCAGCAGCGTACTAGCGGGAGGGTCCTACGAGCAGTACTTC

d_gene: NA
v_gene: TRBV7-2
j_gene: TRBJ1-3
abundance: NA
CDR3aa: CASSLGPHSVTGNTIYF
CDR3nt: TGTGCCAGCAGCTTAGGTCCCCACAGTGTTACTGGAAACACCATATATTTT

d_gene: NA
v_gene: TRBV7-2
j_gene: TRBJ1-5
abundance: few
CDR3aa: CASSFRTANQPQHF
CDR3nt: TGTGCCAGCAGCTTCCGGACAGCTAATCAGCCCCAGCATTTT

d_gene: NA
v_gene: TRBV29-1
j_gene: TRBJ2-3
abundance: NA
CDR3aa: CSVNWLVFPSPRSYTQYF
CDR3nt: TGCAGCGTGAACTGGTTGGTCTTTCCATCCCCACGGTCATATACGCAGTATTTT

d_gene: NA
v_gene: TRBV18
j_gene: TRBJ2-5
abundance: NA
CDR3aa: CASTPASGETQYF
CDR3nt: TGTGCCAGCACCCCCGCTAGTGGAGAGACCCAGTACTTC

d_gene: NA
v_gene: TRBV11-2
j_gene: TRBJ1-1
abundance: NA
CDR3aa: CASSLDGLMNTEAFF
CDR3nt: TGTGCCAGCAGCTTAGATGGACTCATGAACACTGAAGCTTTCTTT

d_gene: NA
v_gene: TRBV30
j_gene: TRBJ2-3
abundance: NA
CDR3aa: CAWSEGSGAQYF
CDR3nt: TGTGCCTGGAGTGAAGGTAGTGGGGCGCAGTATTTT

d_gene: NA
v_gene: TRBV11-2
j_gene: TRBJ1-1
abundance: few
CDR3aa: CASSLLAVNTEAFF
CDR3nt: TGTGCCAGCAGCTTATTGGCAGTGAACACTGAAGCTTTCTTT

d_gene: TRBD1
v_gene: TRBV6-5
j_gene: TRBJ2-7
abundance: NA
CDR3aa: CASSYRTGSVQYF
CDR3nt: TGTGCCAGCAGTTACCGGACAGGGTCCGTGCAGTACTTC

d_gene: TRBD1
v_gene: TRBV7-2
j_gene: TRBJ1-1
abundance: few
CDR3aa: CASSATGVTEAFF
CDR3nt: TGTGCCAGCAGCGCGACAGGGGTCACTGAAGCTTTCTTT

d_gene: NA
v_gene: TRBV5-1
j_gene: TRBJ2-4
abundance: few
CDR3aa: CASSLVGPGDIQYF
CDR3nt: TGCGCCAGCAGCTTGGTTGGGCCGGGTGACATTCAGTACTTC

d_gene: NA
v_gene: TRBV5-1
j_gene: TRBJ2-1
abundance: NA
CDR3aa: CASSWDSGPLNEQFF
CDR3nt: TGCGCCAGCAGCTGGGATAGTGGCCCCCTGAATGAGCAGTTCTTC

d_gene: NA
v_gene: TRBV27
j_gene: TRBJ1-2
abundance: NA
CDR3aa: CASSLRDRGGYTF
CDR3nt: TGTGCCAGCAGTCTCAGGGACCGCGGGGGCTACACCTTC

d_gene: TRBD1
v_gene: TRBV19
j_gene: TRBJ2-7
abundance: once
CDR3aa: CASSQTGDHYEQYF
CDR3nt: TGTGCCAGTAGCCAGACAGGGGATCACTACGAGCAGTACTTC